This record looks at one T cell receptor beta chain sequence and its context. These data are taken from a study of blood T cell repertoires in COVID-19. Study-wide context: Whether acute or convalescent, the COVID-19 samples came from the United States, Italy and Spain. Sources were T cells, B-cell-depleted T cells, or PBMCs; the material itself was cDNA or gDNA.

The length of the CDR3 is 15 residues. The V gene lost 2 bases and the J gene lost 6 bases, with 14 bases spanning the gap. Germline CDR1 is SEHNR and CDR2 is FQNEAQ (reference sequence). Authors' processing steps: The assay estimated nucleated cells by amplifying reference gene primers. Profiled with immunoSEQ multiplex PCR; TCRdb holds only in-frame clones, not every one. The V and J calls and clone size come from that table; D and trimming were worked out from the DNA. This table holds some 330,000 clones, approximately 90% found once. The sample consisted of PBMCs or T cells enriched from blood (not recorded which). The source of this sequence is a man aged 30 to 39 who had recovered from COVID-19. This rearrangement joins TRBV7-9 to TRBJ2-1; possibly TRBD2 for D (5 bases). The CDR3 region is CASSLYARSGNEQFF. The CDR3 nucleotides are TGTGCCAGCAGCTTATACGCGCGGAGCGGCAATGAGCAGTTCTTC.